One and the same sample provided the 28 T cell receptor beta chains below, sequenced in a study of beta chain features in type 1 diabetes. Study conclusions and caveats: Type 1 diabetes patients showed a moderate but significant shortening of TCRB CDR3s in all four CD4+ subsets.

These receptors' antigens are unknown. All of the isolated RNA was reverse transcribed, so expressed TCRB transcripts were sequenced. Sequenced by immunoSEQ multiplex PCR; TCRdb stores in-frame clones only, minus some. There are roughly 260,000 clones in the sample; roughly 21% occur only once, and 0.028% lies in the top ten. Source material: naive CD4+ T cells from blood. The source of these receptors is a woman aged 40 to 50 with type 1 diabetes.

This clone was seen more than once but under ten times. The rearrangement links TRBV6-5 to TRBJ1-1; the D gene is possibly TRBD1 (5 bases). V lost 5 bases and J 11 bases, leaving 21 bases between the germline ends. The germline CDR1 and CDR2 sequences are MNHEY and SVGAGI. The CDR3 is 14 residues long. CDR3 in DNA: TGTGCCAGCAGTCCGGTTGACATTGGGGCGCTGGCTTTCTTT. Amino acids: CASSPVDIGALAFF.

This clone was recorded a few times. The chain joins TRBV1 to TRBJ2-6; TRBD2, the table's D call, was not compared with the DNA. TRBV1 is noted as a pseudogene. CDR3 length: 16 residues. This CDR3 is CTRLGGGDSGANVLTF. The CDR3 DNA follows: TGCACCAGGTTGGGGGGAGGGGACTCTGGGGCCAACGTCCTGACTTTC.

This chain connects TRBV5-4 to TRBJ2-1; TRBD2 agrees at 13 bases. The CDR3 contains 14 residues. Germline V gene data show CDR1 as SGHNT and CDR2 as YYREEE (reference sequence). The J segment lost 7 bases and the V segment lost 4 bases, leaving 2 bases of the junction unmatched. CDR3 coding DNA: TGTGCCAGCAGCCCGGGACTAGCGGGGAATGAGCAGTTCTTC. Its protein is CASSPGLAGNEQFF.

This chain uses TRBV7-9 with TRBJ2-3; 10 bases map to TRBD2. Germline CDR1 reads SEHNR; CDR2 reads FQNEAQ (reference sequence). CDR3 length: 16 amino acids. Losses at the gene ends were 5 bases for V and 6 bases for J; bases not matched to a gene: 11. CDR3: CASSHLLAGEVDTQYF. The CDR3 coding sequence is TGTGCCAGCAGCCATCTCCTAGCGGGGGAGGTCGATACGCAGTATTTT.

In its sample, this clone was seen a few times. The rearrangement uses TRBV7-9 and TRBJ1-1; D might be TRBD1 (6 bases). V was shortened by 2 bases and J by 1 base, with 8 bases between the two germline ends. The CDR3 length is 14 residues. The germline CDR1 and CDR2 sequences are SEHNR and FQNEAQ (reference sequence). The CDR3 spells CASSLQGSNTEAFF. The CDR3 bases are TGTGCCAGCAGCTTACAGGGGTCGAACACTGAAGCTTTCTTT.

This chain links TRBV6-5 with TRBJ1-2; 8 positions agree with TRBD1. V lost 8 bases and J lost 8; bases outside the gene matches: 10. The germline gives CDR1 MNHEY, CDR2 SVGAGI. This CDR3 is 13 amino acids long. This CDR3 reads CASRTGPKRGYTF. CDR3 nucleotide sequence: TGTGCCAGCCGGACAGGGCCCAAGCGGGGCTACACCTTC.

CDR3 nucleotides: TGTGCCAGCAGTTCGGGACAGGGGGCGAGCACCGGGGAGCTGTTTTTT. Its translation: CASSSGQGASTGELFF. The J gene is TRBJ2-2, the V gene TRBV28, with TRBD1 identical over 12 bases. V was pared by 4 bases and J by 4 bases, with 4 bases of the junction left unmatched. CDR1 is MDHEN and CDR2 is SYDVKM in the germline V gene. The CDR3 contains 16 residues.

The chain carries TRBV7-2 and TRBJ2-3; 8 nucleotides line up with TRBD1. CDR3 length: 15 residues. The ends lost 5 bases at V and 9 bases at J; junction bases unmatched: 13. The germline V gene has CDR1 SGHTA and CDR2 FQGNSA. The CDR3 sequence: CASSPPRSGQGTQYF. The CDR3 bases are TGTGCCAGCAGCCCACCTCGCAGCGGACAGGGCACGCAGTATTTT.

The V and J genes are TRBV14 and TRBJ1-2, with TRBD1 matching over 8 bases. Germline V gives CDR1 SGHDN, CDR2 FVKESK. V trimming: 2 bases; J trimming: 8 bases; junction bases outside the gene matches: 4. CDR3 size: 13 residues. CDR3 region: CASSQLTGGGYTF. CDR3 nucleotide sequence: TGTGCCAGCAGCCAACTAACAGGGGGAGGCTACACCTTC.

The chain links TRBV29-1 to TRBJ2-2, with D perhaps TRBD1 (5 bases). The CDR3 length is 13 residues. The germline CDR1 and CDR2 sequences are SQVTM and ANQGSEA. V dropped 7 bases and J dropped 1 base, with 10 bases sitting between them. In DNA, the CDR3 is TGCAGCGCAGGGATCCAGAACACCGGGGAGCTGTTTTTT. Translating gives CSAGIQNTGELFF.

This clone has more than one count but fewer than ten. V usage is TRBV2 and J usage is TRBJ1-1, with a tentative D call TRBD1 (6 bases). V was trimmed by 11 bases and J by 0 bases, leaving 13 bases between them. In germline, CDR1 is SNHLY, CDR2 FYNNEI. CDR3 length: 13 residues. This CDR3 reads CAARWGLNTEAFF. The DNA for the CDR3 is TGTGCCGCCCGGTGGGGGCTGAACACTGAAGCTTTCTTT.

The table lists this clone with a few counts. The genes are TRBV7-3 and TRBJ1-1, with a tentative D call TRBD1 (6 bases). V dropped 3 bases and J dropped 4 bases, with 18 bases sitting between them. Germline V gene sequence: CDR1 SGHTA, CDR2 FQGTGA. The CDR3 has 16 amino acids. The CDR3 reads CASSFTGTPSATEAFF. As DNA, the CDR3 is TGTGCCAGCAGCTTTACCGGGACACCTAGTGCCACTGAAGCTTTCTTT.

This clone was seen only a few times. The gene calls are TRBV27 and TRBJ1-1; 8 bases are shared with TRBD1. The germline V gene encodes CDR1 MNHEY and CDR2 SMNVEV (reference sequence). The CDR3 is 13 residues long. J gave up 11 bases and V 3 bases, and 8 bases lay outside the gene matches. The CDR3 DNA reads as TGTGCCAGCAGTTTGGGGACAGGATTGTATGCTTTCTTT. It is translated as CASSLGTGLYAFF.

The J gene is TRBJ1-1, the V gene TRBV28; D is possibly TRBD1 (5 bases). Germline V gene data show CDR1 as MDHEN and CDR2 as SYDVKM. This CDR3 region has 14 residues. The V and J ends lost 7 bases and 1 base respectively, with 13 bases between them. CDR3 DNA: TGTGCCAGCACCCGGCTCGGACAGAACACTGAAGCTTTCTTT. Its translation is CASTRLGQNTEAFF.

This clone occurred a few times. J is TRBJ2-5 and V is TRBV29-1; D perhaps matches TRBD2 (5 bases). The J call is uncertain, as TRBJ2-7 better fits the DNA end. Looked up from germline, CDR1 is SQVTM and CDR2 is ANQGSEA. The CDR3 is made up of 11 amino acids. The CDR3 DNA reads TGCAGCGTTGAAGGAGGGTCCGAGCAGTACTTC. It translates to CSVEGGSEQYF.

This clone was observed a handful of times. The rearrangement joins TRBV5-1 to TRBJ2-5; 9 bases fit TRBD1. The germline gives CDR1 SGHRS, CDR2 YFSETQ. V was clipped by 7 bases and J by 4 bases; unmatched bases: 5. The length of the CDR3 is 13 residues. CDR3 bases: TGCGCCAGCGCCACAGGGGGCCTAGAGACCCAGTACTTC. It specifies CASATGGLETQYF.

This clone was seen a handful of times. This chain links TRBV5-1 with TRBJ2-1, with TRBD2 identical over 9 bases. This CDR3 region has 14 residues. Germline lookup yields CDR1 SGHRS and CDR2 YFSETQ. The V segment lost 1 base and the J segment 10 bases; nucleotides outside the gene matches: 6. CDR3 sequence (DNA): TGCGCCAGCAGCTTGTTTAGCGGGAGAGACGAGCAGTTCTTC. Residues: CASSLFSGRDEQFF.

This clone was seen a few times. At the DNA level, this CDR3 is encoded by other sequences in the same sample as well. The chain has TRBV28 and TRBJ2-1; D uncertain. This CDR3 is built from 12 residues. Germline-derived CDR1 and CDR2 are MDHEN and SYDVKM. The germline V and J ends were trimmed by 1 base and 7 bases, with 5 bases remaining between them. CDR3 nucleotides: TGTGCCAGCAGTTTATTGTCGAATGAGCAGTTCTTC. The encoded protein is CASSLLSNEQFF.

The chain links TRBV15 to TRBJ1-1, with D hard to call. Germline CDR1 LNHNV, CDR2 YYDKDF (reference sequence). The CDR3 totals 13 residues. V lost 0 bases to trimming and J lost 8 bases, with 10 bases between them. The CDR3 DNA is TGTGCCACCAGCAGAGATTTTCGGGAGGAAGCTTTCTTT. Its protein product is CATSRDFREEAFF.

This clone was detected only a few times. This rearrangement joins TRBV7-2 to TRBJ1-2; 9 bases align to TRBD1. V dropped 6 bases and J dropped 4; count of bases not matched to a gene: 9. Germline V gene sequence: CDR1 SGHTA, CDR2 FQGNSA. This CDR3 has 15 residues. The CDR3 sequence is CASRSRTGAVYGYTF. The CDR3 DNA reads TGTGCCAGCAGATCACGGACAGGGGCTGTCTATGGCTACACCTTC.

This clone was counted only a few times. The CDR3 DNA reads TGTGCCAGCTCCCCCGAGACAGGGGGAACGGGTGAAGCTTTCTTT. Residues: CASSPETGGTGEAFF. This sequence joins TRBV18 and TRBJ1-1; 9 bases are shared with TRBD1. This CDR3 comprises 15 residues. J lost 7 bases, V lost 6 bases, and 12 bases had no gene match. Germline CDR1 and CDR2: KGHSH and LQKENI.

In its sample, this clone was seen a few times. This rearrangement joins TRBV9 to TRBJ2-3; 7 nucleotides agree with TRBD1. Trimming removed 2 bases from V and 6 bases from J; junction bases left unmatched: 6. This CDR3 has 14 amino acids. CDR1 is SGDLS and CDR2 is YYNGEE in the germline V gene. The CDR3 DNA reads TGTGCCAGCAGCGTCGACAGGGTTCGCGATACGCAGTATTTT. Its protein is CASSVDRVRDTQYF.

J is TRBJ2-5 and V is TRBV28; 13 positions match TRBD2. Looked up from germline, CDR1 is MDHEN and CDR2 is SYDVKM. This CDR3 region has 19 residues. V lost 4 bases and J lost 4; bases outside the gene matches: 15. The CDR3: CASSSRTSGRGGRVETQYF. The CDR3 DNA reads as TGTGCCAGCAGTTCCCGGACTAGCGGGAGAGGAGGTCGGGTAGAGACCCAGTACTTC.

This clone was found a few times. The chain carries TRBV28 and TRBJ1-1; TRBD1 agrees at 10 bases. V shed 4 bases and J 10 bases; nucleotides not matched to a gene: 9. The CDR3 loop spans 14 amino acids. Germline values: CDR1 MDHEN, CDR2 SYDVKM. CDR3 DNA sequence: TGTGCCAGCAGTTCACCGGGACAGGGGTCTGCAGCTTTCTTT. It codes for CASSSPGQGSAAFF.

V is TRBV29-1 and J is TRBJ2-5; TRBD1 is a possible D gene (6 bases). This CDR3 is 15 amino acids long. CDR1 and CDR2 from the germline V gene are SQVTM and ANQGSEA. V shed 7 bases and J shed 2 bases, with 20 bases lying between them. In nucleotides, the CDR3 is TGCAGCGCCGATAAACAGGGAGAGGGGCAAGAGACCCAGTACTTC. Encoded protein: CSADKQGEGQETQYF.

This clone showed up just a few times. V is TRBV6-5 and J is TRBJ1-3; D is unresolved. The CDR3 has 13 residues. V was pared by 6 bases and J by 0 bases, with 6 bases between. CDR1 and CDR2 from the germline V gene are MNHEY and SVGAGI. CDR3 coding DNA: TGTGCCAGCAGGAAGAGCTCTGGAAACACCATATATTTT. The encoded protein is CASRKSSGNTIYF.

This clone was seen a handful of times. This rearrangement joins TRBV6-5 to TRBJ2-7; D is ambiguous. CDR3 length: 14 amino acids. Germline assignment: CDR1 MNHEY and CDR2 SVGAGI. The V and J ends lost 11 bases and 2 bases respectively, with 19 bases between them. CDR3 nucleotides: TGTGCCGCGCGGAGTCGCGCGTTCACCTACGAGCAGTACTTC. It yields the protein CAARSRAFTYEQYF.

This clone has a handful of counts. The rearrangement links TRBV28 to TRBJ2-7, with 9 positions matching TRBD1. Germline V gene sequence: CDR1 MDHEN, CDR2 SYDVKM. This CDR3 is 15 amino acids long. With V trimmed by 1 base and J by 5 bases, 6 bases remained unmatched. The CDR3 sequence: CASSLFRTGANEQYF. In nucleotides, the CDR3 is TGTGCCAGCAGTTTATTCCGGACAGGGGCCAACGAGCAGTACTTC.